These T cell receptor beta chains were read from a single sample in a study of beta chain features in type 1 diabetes. The method was immunoSEQ multiplex PCR; TCRdb's version includes in-frame clones alone and lacks a portion of them. The table includes hundreds of thousands of clones, more than 13% detected once. The sequencing input was naive CD4+ T cells from blood. The receptor set was obtained from a man between 18 and 35 years old with type 1 diabetes. The CDR3 runs from the conserved cysteine through the conserved F or W. The D gene is left open where the match is weak. Size values are once, few and many counts, or a class for expanded clones, and some rows have none.

.	.	TRBV10-3	TRBJ2-1	CAISELESYNEQFF	TGTGCCATCAGTGAGCTGGAATCCTACAATGAGCAGTTCTTC
.	.	TRBV25-1	TRBJ1-6	CASRTANSPLHF	TGTGCCAGCAGGACAGCGAATTCACCCCTCCACTTT
.	.	TRBV6-5	TRBJ2-2	CASSYGSLTTGELFF	TGTGCCAGCAGTTACGGGTCGTTAACAACCGGGGAGCTGTTTTTT
.	.	TRBV18	TRBJ2-1	CASSLYTNNEQFF	TGTGCCAGCTCACTTTACACAAACAATGAGCAGTTCTTC
.	.	TRBV30	TRBJ1-2	CAWSVNQAGGYTF	TGTGCCTGGAGTGTGAACCAGGCGGGAGGCTACACCTTC
.	few	TRBV30	TRBJ1-1	CAWSRTANTEAFF	TGTGCCTGGAGCCGGACAGCGAACACTGAAGCTTTCTTT
.	.	TRBV15	TRBJ2-7	CATSRDRRVYEQYF	TGTGCCACCAGCAGGGACCGACGGGTCTACGAGCAGTACTTC
.	.	TRBV5-1	TRBJ2-3	CASSLGDSTDTQYF	TGCGCCAGCAGCTTGGGGGACAGCACAGATACGCAGTATTTT
TRBD2	few	TRBV6-5	TRBJ2-4	CASSYLGGAKNIQYF	TGTGCCAGCAGTTACTTGGGAGGGGCCAAAAACATTCAGTACTTC
TRBD1	few	TRBV19	TRBJ1-1	CASSTLQGEAFF	TGTGCCAGTAGTACCTTACAGGGGGAAGCTTTCTTT
.	few	TRBV7-2	TRBJ1-1	CASSPNLNTEAFF	TGTGCCAGCAGCCCGAACCTGAACACTGAAGCTTTCTTT
.	few	TRBV4-1	TRBJ1-4	CASTVPTNEKLFF	TGCGCCAGCACAGTACCAACTAATGAAAAACTGTTTTTT
.	.	TRBV5-1	TRBJ2-5	CASSSTVSQISETQYF	TGCGCCAGCAGCTCGACAGTGTCTCAGATTAGTGAGACCCAGTACTTC
.	.	TRBV30	TRBJ1-1	CAWGTSGVGTEAFF	TGTGCCTGGGGCACATCGGGGGTTGGCACTGAAGCTTTCTTT
.	few	TRBV4-3	TRBJ2-1	CASSQVGNYNEQFF	TGCGCCAGCAGCCAAGTGGGGAATTACAATGAGCAGTTCTTC
.	.	TRBV9	TRBJ1-2	CASSSGTRSLGGYTF	TGTGCCAGCAGCTCCGGGACGAGGTCTCTCGGTGGCTACACCTTC
TRBD1	.	TRBV7-2	TRBJ1-6	CASKRLRGGSPLHF	TGTGCCAGCAAAAGGCTCAGGGGGGGGTCACCCCTCCACTTT
.	few	TRBV9	TRBJ2-2	CASSVAVGTGELFF	TGTGCCAGCAGCGTAGCCGTGGGGACCGGGGAGCTGTTTTTT
.	few	TRBV7-2	TRBJ2-2	CASSLEYTGELFF	TGTGCCAGCAGCTTAGAGTACACCGGGGAGCTGTTTTTT
.	.	TRBV5-4	TRBJ2-7	CASRRRQDGSYEQYF	TGTGCCAGCAGGAGGAGACAGGACGGCTCCTACGAGCAGTACTTC
.	.	TRBV7-2	TRBJ2-1	CASSQPLKRNEQFF	TGTGCCAGCAGCCAACCCCTCAAAAGAAATGAGCAGTTCTTC
.	few	TRBV29-1	TRBJ1-5	CSVGVQPQHF	TGCAGCGTTGGGGTGCAGCCCCAGCATTTT
TRBD2	few	TRBV5-4	TRBJ2-1	CASSSGTSGVNNEQFF	TGTGCCAGCAGCTCCGGGACTAGCGGGGTCAACAATGAGCAGTTCTTC
.	few	TRBV30	TRBJ1-6	CAWSSGAANSPLHF	TGTGCCTGGAGTTCGGGGGCAGCGAATTCACCCCTCCACTTT
.	.	TRBV28	TRBJ1-1	CASSLIGGGTEAFF	TGTGCCAGCAGTTTAATAGGTGGCGGCACTGAAGCTTTCTTT
.	.	TRBV6-5	TRBJ1-1	CASSYLTGGNTEAFF	TGTGCCAGCAGTTATCTCACGGGGGGCAACACTGAAGCTTTCTTT
TRBD1	.	TRBV9	TRBJ1-1	CASSNSGTGRAEAFF	TGTGCCAGCAGCAACTCCGGGACAGGGCGTGCTGAAGCTTTCTTT
.	few	TRBV30	TRBJ2-3	CAWSRRFSTDTQYF	TGTGCCTGGAGCCGGCGGTTTAGCACAGATACGCAGTATTTT
TRBD1	.	TRBV7-2	TRBJ2-1	CASSSGTGIYNEQFF	TGTGCCAGCAGTTCCGGGACAGGGATCTACAATGAGCAGTTCTTC
.	.	TRBV14	TRBJ2-7	CASSQGNSYEQYF	TGTGCCAGCAGCCAAGGGAATAGTTACGAGCAGTACTTC
TRBD1	few	TRBV4-3	TRBJ2-2	CASSQEWTGNTGELFF	TGCGCCAGCAGCCAAGAATGGACAGGGAACACCGGGGAGCTGTTTTTT
TRBD2	few	TRBV30	TRBJ2-5	CAWRNSGVETQYF	TGTGCCTGGAGGAACAGCGGGGTGGAGACCCAGTACTTC
.	few	TRBV5-1	TRBJ2-7	CASSIRDWGSYEQYF	TGCGCCAGCAGCATCCGGGACTGGGGCTCCTACGAGCAGTACTTC
TRBD1	.	TRBV4-1	TRBJ1-1	CASSPSNRGGYTEAFF	TGCGCCAGCAGTCCTTCGAACAGGGGCGGGTACACTGAAGCTTTCTTT
.	.	TRBV5-6	TRBJ2-3	CASSQGVTDTQYF	TGTGCCAGCAGCCAGGGAGTTACAGATACGCAGTATTTT
.	.	TRBV10-3	TRBJ1-2	CASRDSINYGYTF	TGTGCCTCCCGAGACAGTATTAACTATGGCTACACCTTC
.	few	TRBV5-1	TRBJ2-3	CASTTGPSTDTQYF	TGCGCCAGCACGACAGGCCCCAGCACAGATACGCAGTATTTT
TRBD2	.	TRBV19	TRBJ2-1	CASRTSSVQFF	TGTGCCAGTAGGACTAGCAGTGTGCAGTTCTTC
.	.	TRBV6-5	TRBJ1-4	CASSYLGRGVKLFF	TGTGCCAGCAGTTACTTGGGCCGGGGAGTAAAACTGTTTTTT